These 21 T cell receptor beta chains came from one sample sequenced in a study of control samples from healthy donors and cancer patients. The assay was immunoSEQ multiplex PCR, and TCRdb's table has in-frame clones only and misses some. Counted here are about 77,000 clones, 85% to 95% occurring once; the ten biggest clones make up 5.8%. The sample comprised blood. These receptors came from a woman aged 55-69 years in good health.

This rearrangement joins TRBV3-1 (or the pseudogene TRBV3-2) to TRBJ1-2, with D hard to call. The CDR3 loop spans 13 amino acids. CDR1 is LGHDT, CDR2 YNNKEL, per germline (reference sequence). With 5 bases removed from V and 4 bases from J, the gap between germline ends came to 11 bases. CDR3: CASSNRGSYGYTF. The CDR3 nucleotides are TGTGCCAGCAGCAATAGAGGAAGCTATGGCTACACCTTC.

The rearrangement joins TRBV28 to TRBJ1-2, with a tentative D call TRBD1 (5 bases). V lost 3 bases, J lost 4 bases, and 9 bases lay in between. CDR1 is MDHEN, CDR2 SYDVKM, per germline. The CDR3 sequence is 13 residues long. The CDR3 loop reads CASSFGGGYGYTF. As DNA, the CDR3 is TGTGCCAGCAGTTTTGGGGGTGGCTATGGCTACACCTTC.

The chain recombines TRBV6-6 with TRBJ1-1; no firm D call. In germline, CDR1 is MNHNY, CDR2 SVGAGI (reference sequence). V was pared by 9 bases and J by 6 bases, with 11 bases between. This CDR3 contains 11 residues. CDR3 amino acids: CASKRLSEAFF. In nucleotides, the CDR3 is TGTGCCAGTAAAAGGTTATCTGAAGCTTTCTTT.

The V call is TRBV6-6, the J call TRBJ1-5, with D unresolved. The V gene lost 7 bases and the J gene lost 4 bases, with 14 bases spanning the gap. CDR1 and CDR2 (germline): MNHNY, SVGAGI (reference sequence). This CDR3 is built from 14 residues. The chain's CDR3 is CASKTGQINQPQHF. The CDR3 DNA follows: TGTGCCAGCAAGACCGGGCAGATTAATCAGCCCCAGCATTTT.

The rearrangement links TRBV7-2 to TRBJ2-1, with D maybe TRBD2 (6 bases). Trimming stripped 3 bases from V and 6 bases from J, with 15 bases between. Germline loops: CDR1 SGHTA, CDR2 FQGNSA. The CDR3 extends over 15 amino acids. The CDR3 DNA sequence: TGTGCCAGCAGCTTCTTTTACGGGACTGGCAATGAGCAGTTCTTC. It translates to CASSFFYGTGNEQFF.

This clone was recorded once. The chain has TRBV28 and TRBJ1-2, with D unclear. This CDR3 is 11 amino acids long. CDR1 is MDHEN and CDR2 is SYDVKM in the germline V gene. Trimming took off 3 bases at V and 1 base at J, with 0 bases between the two ends. This CDR3 reads CASSFNYGYTF. CDR3 nucleotides: TGTGCCAGCAGTTTTAACTATGGCTACACCTTC.

J is TRBJ2-1 and V is TRBV20-1; D ambiguous. Between the trimmed V and J ends, which lost 2 bases and 7 bases, there was a span of 3 bases. CDR1 DFQATT and CDR2 SNEGSKA come from the germline V gene (reference sequence). There are 10 residues in the CDR3. The CDR3: CSARRNEQFF. CDR3 nucleotide sequence: TGCAGTGCTAGAAGGAATGAGCAGTTCTTC.

The chain recombines TRBV5-6 with TRBJ1-2, with D possibly matching TRBD1 (5 bases). Trimming removed 4 bases from V and 1 base from J, with 17 bases in between. In germline, CDR1 is SGHDT, CDR2 YYEEEE. The CDR3 contains 16 residues. CDR3 DNA sequence: TGTGCCAGCAGCCCGGATCTGAGGGGAGTTAACTATGGCTACACCTTC. Its translation: CASSPDLRGVNYGYTF.

This clone was counted only a few times. This chain links TRBV11-2 with TRBJ2-1; 7 bases match TRBD2. From germline, CDR1 is SGHAT and CDR2 FQNNGV. V shed 2 bases, J shed 6 bases, and the junction held 4 bases outside the gene matches. This CDR3 has 14 residues. The CDR3 nucleotides read TGTGCCAGCAGCTTAACGACTAGCAGCAATGAGCAGTTCTTC. Its protein product is CASSLTTSSNEQFF.

This chain's CDR3 is CASRRQSAYEQYF. The CDR3 DNA sequence: TGTGCCAGCAGAAGACAGTCAGCCTACGAGCAGTACTTC. The chain combines TRBV28 with TRBJ2-7, with D possibly TRBD1 on 5 matching bases. V gave up 6 bases and J gave up 2 bases, with 11 bases separating them. Germline CDR1 is MDHEN and CDR2 is SYDVKM. The CDR3 is 13 amino acids.

The chain joins TRBV6-5 to TRBJ1-3, with D perhaps matching TRBD1 (5 bases). The CDR3 is made up of 14 amino acids. The germline gives CDR1 MNHEY, CDR2 SVGAGI. The germline V and J ends were trimmed by 8 bases and 6 bases, with 17 bases remaining between them. In DNA form, the CDR3 reads TGTGCCAGCGCTCGACGGCCAGGGCCAAACACCATATATTTT. It specifies CASARRPGPNTIYF.

The gene calls are TRBV15 and TRBJ2-1, with 12 bases fitting TRBD2. Germline loops: CDR1 LNHNV, CDR2 YYDKDF (reference sequence). The CDR3 consists of 17 residues. V shed 0 bases, J shed 3 bases, and the junction held 3 bases outside the gene matches. CDR3 region: CATSRDLGLAGYNEQFF. CDR3 nucleotide sequence: TGTGCCACCAGCAGAGATCTGGGACTAGCGGGCTACAATGAGCAGTTCTTC.

This clone appeared once. The genes are TRBV5-1 and TRBJ2-7; possibly TRBD1 or TRBD2 for D (5 bases each). Trimming shortened V by 4 bases and J by 2 bases, and 13 bases separated the two germline ends. The CDR3 runs 14 residues. Per germline, CDR1 SGHRS and CDR2 YFSETQ. The CDR3 DNA reads as TGCGCCAGCAGCGCCCCGGGGACGACCTACGAGCAGTACTTC. It yields the protein CASSAPGTTYEQYF.

The chain couples TRBV2 to TRBJ2-7; 8 bases line up with TRBD1. Looked up from germline, CDR1 is SNHLY and CDR2 is FYNNEI. The CDR3 length is 13 residues. The V gene end was trimmed by 5 bases and the J gene end by 3 bases; junction bases not matched to a gene: 3. CDR3 sequence: CASSFGQGYEQYF. The CDR3 DNA reads TGTGCCAGCAGTTTCGGACAGGGCTACGAGCAGTACTTC.

The chain has TRBV19 and TRBJ1-1; tentative D call: TRBD1 (5 bases). Germline V gene sequence: CDR1 LNHDA, CDR2 SQIVND (reference sequence). Deletions cut 6 bases from V and 0 bases from J, with 14 bases between. The CDR3 has 15 residues. Here the CDR3 DNA reads TGTGCCAGTAGACCTCGCGGGGGAGTGAACACTGAAGCTTTCTTT. Protein: CASRPRGGVNTEAFF.

This clone is a singleton in its sample. V gene TRBV2 combines with J gene TRBJ2-3; tentatively, D is TRBD1 (6 bases). Trimming shortened V by 5 bases and J by 1 base, and 10 bases separated the two germline ends. The CDR3 totals 14 residues. Germline CDR1 and CDR2: SNHLY and FYNNEI. The CDR3 sequence is CASSSQGRTDTQYF. In nucleotides, the CDR3 is TGTGCCAGCAGTTCTCAGGGGCGCACAGATACGCAGTATTTT.

This chain uses TRBV7-8 with TRBJ2-7; D possibly corresponds to TRBD2 (5 bases). In germline, CDR1 is SGHVS, CDR2 FQNEAQ. Trimming took off 5 bases at V and 2 bases at J, with 13 bases between the two ends. CDR3 size: 14 residues. The DNA for the CDR3 is TGTGCCAGCAGCCTGCCAGAGGGCCCCTACGAGCAGTACTTC. Protein sequence: CASSLPEGPYEQYF.

The V call is TRBV30, the J call TRBJ2-7; D is unclear. V was shortened by 0 bases and J by 4 bases, with 4 bases between the two germline ends. In germline, CDR1 is GTSNPN, CDR2 SVGIG (reference sequence). CDR3 length equals 11 residues. CDR3 in DNA: TGTGCCTGGAGTGTAGGGTACGAGCAGTACTTC. Its protein product is CAWSVGYEQYF.

The chain is built from TRBV3-1 (or the pseudogene TRBV3-2) and TRBJ1-6, with D possibly matching TRBD1 (5 bases). V gave up 2 bases and J gave up 5 bases, with 7 bases separating them. The CDR3 totals 14 residues. The germline V gene has CDR1 LGHDT and CDR2 YNNKEL (reference sequence). CDR3 protein: CASSQQTDNSPLHF. The CDR3 region has the DNA TGTGCCAGCAGCCAACAGACAGATAATTCACCCCTCCACTTT.

This chain connects TRBV6-5 to TRBJ1-1; D unresolved. Looked up from germline, CDR1 is MNHEY and CDR2 is SVGAGI. There are 14 residues in the CDR3. The germline V and J ends were trimmed by 6 bases and 1 base, with 12 bases remaining between them. CDR3 sequence reads: CASREGRRNTEAFF. In nucleotides, the CDR3 is TGTGCCAGCAGAGAGGGAAGACGGAACACTGAAGCTTTCTTT.

CDR3 amino acids: CASSLDATVELSGYTF. The CDR3 region has the DNA TGCGCCAGCAGCTTGGACGCGACGGTGGAACTATCTGGCTACACCTTC. This rearrangement joins TRBV5-1 to TRBJ1-2, with D hard to call. The CDR3 is 16 amino acids. Trimming left V 0 bases short and J 7 bases short, with 19 bases between. Germline CDR1 SGHRS, CDR2 YFSETQ.